A single sample gave rise to the 11 T cell receptor beta chains below, sequenced in a study of T-cell memory formation after mild COVID-19 (dated by TCRdb to 2020 to 2023). The library was built by means of 5' RACE. The instrument given in TCRdb is Illumina NovaSeq 6000. TCRdb trimmed public reads at Q25 via fastp, called clones via MiXCR and kept in-frame beta chains. Entries that share a CDR3 protein sequence are merged under the most common genes and DNA. The sample table holds fewer than 650,000 distinct CDR3 sequences, of which about a fifth were seen once. Of the sample, 8.4% falls within the top ten clones. The sample taken for sequencing was PBMCs or a T cell subset sorted from them (not recorded which). The receptors here all came from an adult woman who had mild COVID-19 (a few samples of this study predate the infection). The sample titles of this study are shuffled in the database, so cell type and time point are left out; the donor was told from shared clones.

The genes are TRBV7-6 and TRBJ2-3; D might be TRBD2 (6 bases). The CDR3 extends over 17 amino acids. Germline values: CDR1 SGHVS, CDR2 FNYEAQ. The V and J ends lost 1 base and 0 bases respectively, with 14 bases between them. The CDR3 DNA reads TGTGCCAGCAGCTTAGGGACTATTCATGTTAGCACAGATACGCAGTATTTT. It translates to CASSLGTIHVSTDTQYF.

This chain joins TRBV18 and TRBJ1-2; 7 nucleotides match TRBD1. From germline, CDR1 is KGHSH and CDR2 LQKENI. The trim removed 4 bases at V and 1 base at J, leaving 6 bases unmatched. The CDR3 has 15 amino acids. Here the CDR3 reads CASSLRQGHNYGYTF. The CDR3, as DNA: TGTGCCAGCTCACTTCGACAGGGCCATAACTATGGCTACACCTTC.

This clonotype was seen a single time. The chain recombines TRBV5-1 with TRBJ2-7, with D perhaps being TRBD1 or TRBD2 (6 bases each). The CDR3 is made up of 16 amino acids. The V end was cut by 0 bases, the J end by 2 bases, with 15 bases between. The germline V gene encodes CDR1 SGHRS and CDR2 YFSETQ. CDR3 protein: CASSLARGQATYEQYF. Here the CDR3 DNA reads TGCGCCAGCAGCTTGGCCCGGGGGCAGGCGACCTACGAGCAGTACTTC. The entire variable domain, with the rest obtained from reference TRBV5-1 and TRBJ2-7, is as follows: KAGVTQTPRYLIKTRGQQVTLSCSPISGHRSVSWYQQTPGQGLQFLFEYFSETQRNKGNFPGRFSGRQFSNSRSEMNVSTLELGDSALYLCASSLARGQATYEQYFGPGTRLTVT.

This clonotype appeared a few times. For the CDR3, the DNA is TGTGCCAGTAGGCTGGGACCGCTCCAAGAGACCCAGTACTTC. Residues: CASRLGPLQETQYF. The V call is TRBV19, the J call TRBJ2-5; D possibly matches TRBD1 or TRBD2 (5 bases each). This CDR3 comprises 14 residues. Germline V gene sequence: CDR1 LNHDA, CDR2 SQIVND (reference sequence). With 6 bases removed from V and 1 base from J, the gap between germline ends came to 12 bases.

This clonotype was observed a handful of times. The CDR3 region has the DNA TGTGCCAGCAGATTCAGACAGAACACTGAAGCTTTCTTT. Its translation: CASRFRQNTEAFF. V is TRBV6-1 and J is TRBJ1-1; D is unresolved. Germline values: CDR1 MNHNS, CDR2 SASEGT. Trimming took 6 bases from V and 1 from J, leaving 9 bases between them. The CDR3 contains 13 residues.

This clonotype was seen only a few times. V gene TRBV5-6 combines with J gene TRBJ1-2, with D perhaps matching TRBD1 (5 bases). This CDR3 spans 15 amino acids. Germline V gives CDR1 SGHDT, CDR2 YYEEEE. Trimming cost V 2 bases and J 4 bases, with 15 bases left between them. The CDR3 loop is CASSFTDNRRYGYTF. In nucleotides, the CDR3 is TGTGCCAGCAGCTTTACGGACAACCGCCGCTATGGCTACACCTTC.

The chain employs TRBV11-2 and TRBJ2-3, with TRBD2 identical over 8 bases. V lost 5 bases, J lost 6 bases, and 19 bases stayed unmatched. The CDR3 totals 18 residues. Looked up from germline, CDR1 is SGHAT and CDR2 is FQNNGV. CDR3 sequence reads: CASSLPGGGSDVMDTQYF. The CDR3 nucleotides read TGTGCCAGCAGCCTTCCGGGCGGGGGGTCGGACGTGATGGATACGCAGTATTTT.

The chain links TRBV6-1 to TRBJ2-7; weak D call: TRBD1 (6 bases). V was pared by 8 bases and J by 3 bases, with 11 bases between. Germline V gives CDR1 MNHNS, CDR2 SASEGT. The CDR3 has 12 amino acids. CDR3 DNA: TGTGCCAGCGGACAGATAAGCTACGAGCAGTACTTC. Protein product: CASGQISYEQYF.

This sequence joins TRBV15 and TRBJ1-2; TRBD1 agrees at 7 bases. Germline trimming cut 3 bases from V and 1 base from J; bases unmatched to any gene: 8. The CDR3 extends over 16 amino acids. Germline V lookup: CDR1 LNHNV, CDR2 YYDKDF (reference sequence). In DNA form, the CDR3 reads TGTGCCACCAGCAGGAGACAGGGAGGGGGTAACTATGGCTACACCTTC. Protein sequence: CATSRRQGGGNYGYTF.

This clonotype has a handful of counts. The chain carries TRBV12-3 or TRBV12-4 and TRBJ2-4; no firm D call. This CDR3 has 12 residues. V was cut by 6 bases and J by 3 bases, with 6 bases left in between. CDR3 nucleotides: TGTGCCAGCAGAAATAACAAAAACATTCAGTACTTC. This translates into CASRNNKNIQYF.

The table lists this clonotype with a few counts. J is TRBJ1-5 and V is TRBV12-3 or TRBV12-4; D remains unclear. The CDR3 is 14 amino acids. The V and J ends lost 6 bases and 2 bases respectively, with 11 bases between them. The CDR3 DNA follows: TGTGCCAGCAGGCCACGGGAGGGCAATCAGCCCCAGCATTTT. It translates to CASRPREGNQPQHF.